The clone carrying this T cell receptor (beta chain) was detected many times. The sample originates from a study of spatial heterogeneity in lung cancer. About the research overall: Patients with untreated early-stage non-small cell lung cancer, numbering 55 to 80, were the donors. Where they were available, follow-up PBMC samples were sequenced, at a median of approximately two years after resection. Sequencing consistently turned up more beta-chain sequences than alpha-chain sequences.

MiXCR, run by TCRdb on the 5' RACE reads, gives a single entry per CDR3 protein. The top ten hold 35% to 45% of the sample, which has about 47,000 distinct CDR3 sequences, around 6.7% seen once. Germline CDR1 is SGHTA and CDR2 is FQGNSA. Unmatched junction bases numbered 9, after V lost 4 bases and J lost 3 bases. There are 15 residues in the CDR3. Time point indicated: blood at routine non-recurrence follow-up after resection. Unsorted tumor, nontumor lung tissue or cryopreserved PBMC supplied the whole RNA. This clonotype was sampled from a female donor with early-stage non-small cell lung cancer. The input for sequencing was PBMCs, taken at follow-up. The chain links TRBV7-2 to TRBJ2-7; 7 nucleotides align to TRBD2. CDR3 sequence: CASSSPPGGSYEQYF. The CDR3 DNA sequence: TGTGCCAGCAGCTCACCACCGGGGGGTAGCTACGAGCAGTACTTC.